The clone carrying this TCR beta chain was found a few times. V was pared by 2 bases and J by 2 bases, with 14 bases between. CDR1 is SGHTA and CDR2 is FQGTGA in the germline V gene. The CDR3 spans 16 residues. Via MiXCR, TCRdb re-called the RT-PCR reads, giving one row per CDR3 protein. The table includes around 700,000 distinct CDR3 sequences, approximately 15% detected once. This chain links TRBV7-3 with TRBJ2-3; D is unclear. Sequenced: memory CD4+ T cells from blood. The sequence came from a female donor in good health, serving as a healthy control. The CDR3 protein is CASSLGVSGSTDTQYF. The CDR3 DNA is TGTGCCAGCAGCTTAGGGGTTAGTGGGTCCACAGATACGCAGTATTTT.